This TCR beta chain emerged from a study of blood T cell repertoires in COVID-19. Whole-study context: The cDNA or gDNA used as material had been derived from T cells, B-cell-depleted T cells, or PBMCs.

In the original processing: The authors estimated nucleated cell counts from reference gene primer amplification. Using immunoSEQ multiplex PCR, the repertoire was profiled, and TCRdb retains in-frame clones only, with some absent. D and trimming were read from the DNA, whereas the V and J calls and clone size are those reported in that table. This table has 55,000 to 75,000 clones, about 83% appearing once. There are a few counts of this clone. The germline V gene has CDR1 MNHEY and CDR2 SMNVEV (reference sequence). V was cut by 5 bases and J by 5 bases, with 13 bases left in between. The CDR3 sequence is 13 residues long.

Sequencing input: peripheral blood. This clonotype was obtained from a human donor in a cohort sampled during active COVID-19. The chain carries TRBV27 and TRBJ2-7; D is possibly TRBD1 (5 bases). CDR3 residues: CASSRQGWDEQYF. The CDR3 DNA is TGTGCCAGCAGTAGGCAGGGATGGGACGAGCAGTACTTC.